This T cell receptor beta chain derives from a study of blood T cell repertoires in COVID-19. Data came from immunoSEQ multiplex PCR; TCRdb stores just in-frame clones and leaves some out. The sample consists of roughly 170,000 clones, roughly nine tenths of them appearing once. The germline V gene encodes CDR1 MNHEY and CDR2 SVGEGT. V was clipped by 3 bases and J by 10 bases, with 13 bases between them. There are 14 residues in the CDR3. V usage is TRBV6-2 or TRBV6-3 and J usage is TRBJ1-6; no definite D call. The sample comprised peripheral blood. This receptor was identified in a man aged 70-80 years with active or convalescent COVID-19. The CDR3 sequence: CASSYIREKSPLHF. The DNA of the CDR3 is TGTGCCAGCAGTTATATAAGAGAGAAGTCACCCCTCCACTTT.